This entry features one TCR beta chain sequence. The data were obtained in a study of T-cell reconstitution after alpha-beta-depleted transplantation in children. The CDR3 spans 11 residues. Germline assignment: CDR1 ENHRY and CDR2 SYGVKD. Trimming shortened V by 10 bases and J by 7 bases, and 14 bases separated the two germline ends. The library targeted TCRbeta and was prepared with unique molecular identifiers. MiXCR, applied by TCRdb to the PCR reads, yields one record per CDR3 protein. The sample shows about 400,000 distinct CDR3 sequences, roughly 22% of them seen only once. The sample in question was PBMCs from the stem cell graft donor, obtained from the stem cell graft. The chain has TRBV10-3 and TRBJ2-7; no clear D gene. The sequence was obtained from a human donor who donated a stem cell graft to a child with acute myeloid leukemia. The CDR3 spells CATRTEEEQYF. CDR3 bases: TGTGCCACCCGGACCGAAGAAGAGCAGTACTTC.